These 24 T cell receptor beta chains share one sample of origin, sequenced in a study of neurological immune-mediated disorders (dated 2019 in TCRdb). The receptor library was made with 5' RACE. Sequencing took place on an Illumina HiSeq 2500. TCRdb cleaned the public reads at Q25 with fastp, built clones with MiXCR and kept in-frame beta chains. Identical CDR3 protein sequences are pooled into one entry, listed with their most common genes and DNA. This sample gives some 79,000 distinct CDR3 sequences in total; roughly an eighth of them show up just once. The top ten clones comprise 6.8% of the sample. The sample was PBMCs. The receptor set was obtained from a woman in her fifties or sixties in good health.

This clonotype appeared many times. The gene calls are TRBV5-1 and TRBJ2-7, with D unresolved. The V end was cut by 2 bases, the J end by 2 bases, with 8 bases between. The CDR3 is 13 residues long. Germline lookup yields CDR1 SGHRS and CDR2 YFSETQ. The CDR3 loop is CASSFGITYEQYF. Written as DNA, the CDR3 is TGCGCCAGCAGCTTCGGAATTACCTACGAGCAGTACTTC.

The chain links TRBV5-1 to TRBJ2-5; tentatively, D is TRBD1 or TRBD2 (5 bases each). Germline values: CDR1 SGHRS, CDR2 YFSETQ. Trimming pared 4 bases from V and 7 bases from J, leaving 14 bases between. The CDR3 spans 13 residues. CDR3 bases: TGCGCCAGCAGCCCGGGGATTACAGGGACCCAGTACTTC. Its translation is CASSPGITGTQYF.

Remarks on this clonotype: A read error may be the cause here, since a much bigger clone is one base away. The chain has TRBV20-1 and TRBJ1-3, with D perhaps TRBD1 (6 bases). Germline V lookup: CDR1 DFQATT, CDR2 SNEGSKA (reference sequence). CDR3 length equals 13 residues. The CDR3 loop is CSARGGDGNTIYF. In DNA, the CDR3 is TGCAGTGCAAGAGGGGGAGATGGAAACACCATATATTTT.

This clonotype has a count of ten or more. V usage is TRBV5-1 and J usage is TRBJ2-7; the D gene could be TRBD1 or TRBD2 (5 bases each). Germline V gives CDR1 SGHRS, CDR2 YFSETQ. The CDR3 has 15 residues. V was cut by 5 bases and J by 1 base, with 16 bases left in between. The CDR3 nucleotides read TGCGCCAGCAGGCGCCCCGGGACGGAGTCCTACGAGCAGTACTTC. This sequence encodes CASRRPGTESYEQYF. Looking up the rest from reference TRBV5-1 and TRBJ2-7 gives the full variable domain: KAGVTQTPRYLIKTRGQQVTLSCSPISGHRSVSWYQQTPGQGLQFLFEYFSETQRNKGNFPGRFSGRQFSNSRSEMNVSTLELGDSALYLCASRRPGTESYEQYFGPGTRLTVT.

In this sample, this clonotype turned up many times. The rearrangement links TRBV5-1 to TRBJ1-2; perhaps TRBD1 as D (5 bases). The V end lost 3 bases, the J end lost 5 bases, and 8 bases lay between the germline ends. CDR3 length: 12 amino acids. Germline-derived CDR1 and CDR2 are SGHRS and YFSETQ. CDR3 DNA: TGCGCCAGCAGCTATGGGGGGTATGGCTACACCTTC. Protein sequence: CASSYGGYGYTF.

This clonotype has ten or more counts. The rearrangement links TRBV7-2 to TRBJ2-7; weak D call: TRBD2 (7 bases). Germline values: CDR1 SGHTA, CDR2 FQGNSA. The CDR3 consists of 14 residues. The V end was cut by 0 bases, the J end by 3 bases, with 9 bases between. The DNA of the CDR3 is TGTGCCAGCAGCTTAGCGGGGGGGCACTACGAGCAGTACTTC. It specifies CASSLAGGHYEQYF.

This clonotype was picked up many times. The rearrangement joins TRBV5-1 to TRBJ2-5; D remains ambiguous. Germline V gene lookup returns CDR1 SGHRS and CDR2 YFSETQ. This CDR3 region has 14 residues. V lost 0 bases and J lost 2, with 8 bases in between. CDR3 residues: CASSLEVAQETQYF. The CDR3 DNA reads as TGCGCCAGCAGCTTGGAGGTAGCTCAAGAGACCCAGTACTTC.

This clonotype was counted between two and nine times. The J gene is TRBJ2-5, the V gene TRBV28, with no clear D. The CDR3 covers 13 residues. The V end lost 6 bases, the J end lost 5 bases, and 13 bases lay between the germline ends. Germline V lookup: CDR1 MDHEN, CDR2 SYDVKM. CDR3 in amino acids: CASSGHGSETQYF. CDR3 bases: TGTGCCAGCAGCGGGCATGGATCGGAGACCCAGTACTTC.

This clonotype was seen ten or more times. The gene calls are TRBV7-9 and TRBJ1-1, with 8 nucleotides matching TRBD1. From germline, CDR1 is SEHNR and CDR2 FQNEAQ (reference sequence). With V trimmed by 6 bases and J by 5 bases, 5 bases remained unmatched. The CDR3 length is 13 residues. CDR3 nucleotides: TGTGCCAGCAGAAGGACAGGGAATACTGAAGCTTTCTTT. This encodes CASRRTGNTEAFF.

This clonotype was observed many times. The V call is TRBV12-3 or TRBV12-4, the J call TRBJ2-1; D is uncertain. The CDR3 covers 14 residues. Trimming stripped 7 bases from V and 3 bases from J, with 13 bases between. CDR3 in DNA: TGTGCCAGCACTCTACCCCCACTCTACAATGAGCAGTTCTTC. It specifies CASTLPPLYNEQFF.

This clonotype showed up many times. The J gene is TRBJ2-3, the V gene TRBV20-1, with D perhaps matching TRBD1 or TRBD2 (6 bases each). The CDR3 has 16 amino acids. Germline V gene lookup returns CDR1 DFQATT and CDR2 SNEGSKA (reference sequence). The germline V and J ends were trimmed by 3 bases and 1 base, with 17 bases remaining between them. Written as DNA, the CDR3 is TGCAGTGCTAGGGCGGCAGGGGAGGACCGCACAGATACGCAGTATTTT. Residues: CSARAAGEDRTDTQYF.

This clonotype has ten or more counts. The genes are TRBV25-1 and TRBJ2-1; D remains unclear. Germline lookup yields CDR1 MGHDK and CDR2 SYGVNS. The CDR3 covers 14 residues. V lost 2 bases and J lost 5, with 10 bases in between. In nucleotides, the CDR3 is TGTGCCAGCAGTGAAGATCTAGTTGACAATGAGCAGTTCTTC. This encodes CASSEDLVDNEQFF. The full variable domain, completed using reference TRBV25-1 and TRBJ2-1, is EADIYQTPRYLVIGTGKKITLECSQTMGHDKMYWYQQDPGMELHLIHYSYGVNSTEKGDLSSESTVSRIRTEHFPLTLESARPSHTSQYLCASSEDLVDNEQFFGPGTRLTVL.

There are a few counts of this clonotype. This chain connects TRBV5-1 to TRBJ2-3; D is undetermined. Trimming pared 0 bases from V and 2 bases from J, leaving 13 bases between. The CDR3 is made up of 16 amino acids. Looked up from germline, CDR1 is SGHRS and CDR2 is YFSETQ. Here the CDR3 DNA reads TGCGCCAGCAGCTTGGTGCCGGATTTACACACAGATACGCAGTATTTT. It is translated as CASSLVPDLHTDTQYF.

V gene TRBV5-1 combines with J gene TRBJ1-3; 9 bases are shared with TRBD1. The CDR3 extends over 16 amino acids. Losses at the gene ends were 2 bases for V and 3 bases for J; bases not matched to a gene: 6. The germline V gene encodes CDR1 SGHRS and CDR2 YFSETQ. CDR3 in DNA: TGCGCCAGCAGCTTAGGAACAGGGGGCTTTGGAAACACCATATATTTT. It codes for CASSLGTGGFGNTIYF.

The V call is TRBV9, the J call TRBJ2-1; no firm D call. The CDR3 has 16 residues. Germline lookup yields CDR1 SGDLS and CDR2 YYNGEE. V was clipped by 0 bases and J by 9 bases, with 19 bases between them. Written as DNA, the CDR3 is TGTGCCAGCAGCGTAGGGTACAATGTGGCGAGGACTGAGCAGTTCTTC. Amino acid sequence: CASSVGYNVARTEQFF.

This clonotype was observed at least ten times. CDR3: CASSRTATNEKLFF. The CDR3 DNA reads as TGCGCCAGCAGCCGGACGGCAACTAATGAAAAACTGTTTTTT. V usage is TRBV5-1 and J usage is TRBJ1-4; no clear D gene. Trimming took off 4 bases at V and 0 bases at J, with 7 bases between the two ends. The germline V gene has CDR1 SGHRS and CDR2 YFSETQ. The CDR3 length is 14 residues.

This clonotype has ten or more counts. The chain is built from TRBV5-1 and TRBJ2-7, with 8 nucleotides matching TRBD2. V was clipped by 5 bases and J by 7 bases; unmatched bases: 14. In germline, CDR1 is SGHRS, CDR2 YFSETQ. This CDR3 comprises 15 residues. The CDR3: CASSFTGLTGGEQYF. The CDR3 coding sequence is TGCGCCAGCAGTTTTACTGGACTGACGGGAGGGGAGCAGTACTTC.

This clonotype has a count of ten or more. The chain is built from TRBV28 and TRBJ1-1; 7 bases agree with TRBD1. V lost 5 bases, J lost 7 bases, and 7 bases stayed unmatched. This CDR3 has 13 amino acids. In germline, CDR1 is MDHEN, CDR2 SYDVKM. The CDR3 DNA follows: TGTGCCAGCAGTACCCCCGGGACAGATGAAGCTTTCTTT. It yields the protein CASSTPGTDEAFF.

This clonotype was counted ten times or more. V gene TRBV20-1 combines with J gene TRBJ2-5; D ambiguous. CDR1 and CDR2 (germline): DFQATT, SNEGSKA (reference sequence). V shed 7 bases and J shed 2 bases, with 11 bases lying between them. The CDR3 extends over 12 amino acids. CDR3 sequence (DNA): TGCAGTGGATGGGGTATTCAAGAGACCCAGTACTTC. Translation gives CSGWGIQETQYF.

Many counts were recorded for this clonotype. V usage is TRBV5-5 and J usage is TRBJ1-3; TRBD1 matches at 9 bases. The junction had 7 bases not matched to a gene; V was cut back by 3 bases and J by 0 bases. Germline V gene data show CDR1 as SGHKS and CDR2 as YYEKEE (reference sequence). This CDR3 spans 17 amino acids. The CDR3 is CASSWKRTGDSGNTIYF. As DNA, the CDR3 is TGTGCCAGCAGCTGGAAAAGGACAGGGGACTCTGGAAACACCATATATTTT.

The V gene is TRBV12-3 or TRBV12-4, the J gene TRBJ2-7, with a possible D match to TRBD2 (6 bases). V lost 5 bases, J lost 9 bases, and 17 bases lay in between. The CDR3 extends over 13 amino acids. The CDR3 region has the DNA TGTGCCAGCAGTCTCGGACTACTGGGCGCGCAGTACTTC. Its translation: CASSLGLLGAQYF.

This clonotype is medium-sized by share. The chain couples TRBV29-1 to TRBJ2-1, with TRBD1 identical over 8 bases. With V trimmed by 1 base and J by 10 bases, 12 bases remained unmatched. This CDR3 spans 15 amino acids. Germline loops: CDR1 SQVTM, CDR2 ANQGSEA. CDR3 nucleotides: TGCAGCGTTGAAGGTGATGAGACAGGGGCAGGGGAGCAGTTCTTC. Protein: CSVEGDETGAGEQFF.

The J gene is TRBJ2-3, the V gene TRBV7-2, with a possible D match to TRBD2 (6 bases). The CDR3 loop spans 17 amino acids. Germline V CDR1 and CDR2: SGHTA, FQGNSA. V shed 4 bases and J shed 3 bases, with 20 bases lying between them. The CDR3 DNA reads TGTGCCAGCAGCTCCCGCTTCGGAGGGACGGGGACAGATACGCAGTATTTT. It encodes CASSSRFGGTGTDTQYF.

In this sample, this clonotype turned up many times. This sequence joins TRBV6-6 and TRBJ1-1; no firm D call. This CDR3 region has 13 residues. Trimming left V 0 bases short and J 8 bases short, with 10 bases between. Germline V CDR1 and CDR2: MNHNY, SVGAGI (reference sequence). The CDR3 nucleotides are TGTGCCAGCAGTTACTCGTTAGGGAGGGAAGCTTTCTTT. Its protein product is CASSYSLGREAFF.